This T cell receptor (beta chain) appears in the sequencing data of a study of radiation and T cells in renal cell carcinoma. V lost 1 base and J 0 bases, leaving 8 bases between the germline ends. This CDR3 has 15 amino acids. CDR1 is SGHAT and CDR2 is FQNNGV in the germline V gene. This clone has more than one count but fewer than ten. What it binds is unknown. Using immunoSEQ multiplex PCR, the repertoire was profiled, and TCRdb retains in-frame clones only, with some absent. The table lists 18,000 or so clones, roughly 60% of them singletons. Points from the study as a whole: Compared with controls, irradiated tumors had more, larger dominant CDR3 motifs.

Treatment described: treatment-naive control, cytoreductive nephrectomy. The sequence derives from a man aged 50 to 59 with renal cell carcinoma. Sequenced here: tumor tissue, sampled from a patient whose treatment was nephrectomy without radiotherapy. The chain couples TRBV11-2 to TRBJ2-3; D gene uncertain. The CDR3 loop reads CASSLGPDSTDTQYF. In nucleotides, the CDR3 is TGTGCCAGCAGCTTAGGACCCGATAGCACAGATACGCAGTATTTT.